A single sample is the source of the 20 T cell receptor beta chains below, sequenced in a study of shared clonotypes between healthy human individuals. Some clones are missing from TCRdb's copy, which holds only in-frame ones; the method was immunoSEQ multiplex PCR. The sample holds about a million clones, approximately 80% seen once. Specimen: memory CD4+ T cells from PBMCs. Subset meaning: CD45RA-negative fraction. The receptors stem from a man younger than 35 in good health. Some clones in this sample may be carry-over from other donors' samples.

The chain employs TRBV5-1 and TRBJ2-6, with 9 bases matching TRBD1. Germline CDR1 is SGHRS and CDR2 is YFSETQ. Germline trimming cut 0 bases from V and 2 bases from J; bases unmatched to any gene: 3. CDR3 size: 17 residues. CDR3 nucleotides: TGCGCCAGCAGCTTGGGGACAGGGGCCCCTGGGGCCAACGTCCTGACTTTC. Encoded protein: CASSLGTGAPGANVLTF.

This chain uses TRBV9 with TRBJ2-7; 7 nucleotides align to TRBD1. J was trimmed by 3 bases and V by 0 bases; bases with no gene match: 6. Germline V CDR1 and CDR2: SGDLS, YYNGEE. The CDR3 has 15 amino acids. As DNA, the CDR3 is TGTGCCAGCAGCGTAGCCGGGACAGCGAACTACGAGCAGTACTTC. This codes for CASSVAGTANYEQYF.

V is TRBV7-2 and J is TRBJ1-2, with D possibly being TRBD1 (5 bases). V lost 5 bases and J lost 1, with 14 bases in between. Germline V CDR1 and CDR2: SGHTA, FQGNSA. The CDR3 has 15 amino acids. The CDR3 region has the DNA TGTGCCAGCAGCCTTTCCCGACAGAGTAACTATGGCTACACCTTC. Protein sequence: CASSLSRQSNYGYTF.

This clone occurred a few times. The V gene is TRBV30, the J gene TRBJ1-5, with a tentative D call TRBD1 (5 bases). V shed 5 bases and J shed 11 bases, with 19 bases lying between them. This CDR3 spans 13 amino acids. CDR1 is GTSNPN and CDR2 is SVGIG in the germline V gene (reference sequence). Here the CDR3 DNA reads TGTGCCTGGGGGGCGGCAGCCGCCGGGTCCCAGCATTTT. Its protein is CAWGAAAAGSQHF. The full variable domain, its missing parts supplied by reference TRBV30 and TRBJ1-5, is SQTIHQWPATLVQPVGSPLSLECTVEGTSNPNLYWYRQAAGRGLQLLFYSVGIGQISSEVPQNLSASRPQDRQFILSSKKLLLSDSGFYLCAWGAAAAGSQHFGDGTRLSIL.

Remarks on this clone: An end of the junction differs from the germline gene, which may be a read error. This sequence joins TRBV28 and TRBJ2-1; TRBD1 matches 9 bases. The CDR3 is made up of 15 amino acids. Germline V gene data show CDR1 as MDHEN and CDR2 as SYDVKM. CDR3 protein: CASSTAGTGYSEQFF. The CDR3 region has the DNA TGTGCCAGCAGCACCGCCGGGACAGGGTACAGTGAGCAGTTCTTC.

The CDR3 DNA is TGCAGGGTGCGGGGGGACGAAAAACTGTTTTTT. It translates to CRVRGDEKLFF. The chain recombines TRBV29-1 with TRBJ1-4, with TRBD1 as a possible D gene (5 bases). Germline CDR1 reads SQVTM; CDR2 reads ANQGSEA. The CDR3 length is 11 residues. The complete variable domain, with remaining parts taken from reference TRBV29-1 and TRBJ1-4, reads SAVISQKPSRDICQRGTSLTIQCQVDSQVTMMFWYRQQPGQSLTLIATANQGSEATYESGFVIDKFPISRPNLTFSTLTVSNMSPEDSSIYLCRVRGDEKLFFGSGTQLSVL.

The CDR3 DNA reads TGCAGCGTGAAAAGAACTAATGAAAAACTGTTTTTT. Translated: CSVKRTNEKLFF. The chain joins TRBV29-1 to TRBJ1-4; D not resolved. CDR1 SQVTM and CDR2 ANQGSEA come from the germline V gene. CDR3 length: 12 residues. V lost 6 bases, J lost 1 base, and 6 bases lay in between. Variable domain in full (rest from reference TRBV29-1 and TRBJ1-4): SAVISQKPSRDICQRGTSLTIQCQVDSQVTMMFWYRQQPGQSLTLIATANQGSEATYESGFVIDKFPISRPNLTFSTLTVSNMSPEDSSIYLCSVKRTNEKLFFGSGTQLSVL.

The gene calls are TRBV15 and TRBJ1-2; D unresolved. Germline CDR1 is LNHNV and CDR2 is YYDKDF (reference sequence). Trimming shortened V by 1 base and J by 4 bases, and 16 bases separated the two germline ends. The CDR3 totals 16 residues. This CDR3 is CATSRADAGQSYGYTF. CDR3 bases: TGTGCCACCAGCAGAGCGGACGCGGGCCAGAGCTATGGCTACACCTTC.

CDR3: CATSSRTAVYYGYTF. The CDR3 bases are TGTGCCACCAGCTCCCGGACAGCAGTCTACTATGGCTACACCTTC. The rearrangement uses TRBV15 and TRBJ1-2; D is perhaps TRBD1 (6 bases). The CDR3 runs 15 residues. CDR1 is LNHNV and CDR2 is YYDKDF in the germline V gene (reference sequence). Trimming took off 5 bases at V and 3 bases at J, with 16 bases between the two ends. The variable domain in full, with the rest retrieved from reference TRBV15 and TRBJ1-2, is DAMVIQNPRYQVTQFGKPVTLSCSQTLNHNVMYWYQQKSSQAPKLLFHYYDKDFNNEADTPDNFQSRRPNTSFCFLDIRSPGLGDTAMYLCATSSRTAVYYGYTFGSGTRLTVV.

A remark on this clone: A much larger clone differs by one base, so this may be a read error. The sample carries other DNA sequences with the same CDR3. CDR3: CASSPPGNQPQHF. CDR3 in DNA: TGTGCCAGCTCACCACCAGGAAATCAGCCCCAGCATTTT. V usage is TRBV18 and J usage is TRBJ1-5; D call uncertain. The V and J ends lost 0 bases and 4 bases respectively, with 4 bases between them. Germline V gene sequence: CDR1 KGHSH, CDR2 LQKENI. This CDR3 is 13 amino acids long.

For this clone: A far more abundant clone sits one base away, making this likely a read error. The V call is TRBV1, the J call TRBJ1-1; the table's D call TRBD1 went unverified against the DNA. TRBV1 is assigned pseudogene status. The length of the CDR3 is 15 residues. For the CDR3, the DNA is TGCACCAGCAGCCAAGAAGACAGGGAGAACACTGAAGCTCTCTTT. As protein: CTSSQEDRENTEALF.

V usage is TRBV4-3 and J usage is TRBJ1-2; possible D gene TRBD1, 5 bases. Germline loops: CDR1 LGHNA, CDR2 YSLEER. V lost 1 base, J lost 2 bases, and 14 bases lay in between. The CDR3 contains 16 residues. CDR3 in DNA: TGCGCCAGCAGCCAAGTCGTAGGGACGGAGAACTATGGCTACACCTTC. It codes for CASSQVVGTENYGYTF.

The CDR3 loop reads CASSLGTYGVTKNIQYF. The CDR3 bases are TGTGCCAGCAGCTTAGGGACGTACGGTGTCACCAAAAACATTCAGTACTTC. The V gene is TRBV5-6, the J gene TRBJ2-4, with D perhaps given as TRBD1 or TRBD2 (5 bases each). Germline V gene data show CDR1 as SGHDT and CDR2 as YYEEEE. V shed 2 bases and J shed 2 bases, with 17 bases lying between them. The CDR3 totals 17 residues.

This clone appeared many times. The rearrangement joins TRBV10-2 to TRBJ2-5; unclear D gene. This CDR3 is built from 11 residues. The V gene's germline CDR1 is WSHSY and CDR2 SAAADI. Trimming took off 4 bases at V and 4 bases at J, with 4 bases between the two ends. CDR3 coding DNA: TGCGCCAGCAGTGTGACAGAGACCCAGTACTTC. Translating gives CASSVTETQYF.

In regard to this clone: The sample carries other DNA sequences with the same CDR3. The chain carries TRBV28 and TRBJ1-2, with D perhaps TRBD1 (6 bases). The germline CDR1 and CDR2 sequences are MDHEN and SYDVKM. The CDR3 sequence is 13 residues long. Trimming left V 1 base short and J 3 bases short, with 6 bases between. CDR3 sequence: CASSLYRDYGYTF. The CDR3 DNA is TGTGCCAGCAGTTTATACAGGGACTATGGCTACACCTTC.

This chain joins TRBV14 and TRBJ2-1, with D unclear. Germline-derived CDR1 and CDR2 are SGHDN and FVKESK. V lost 1 base and J 10 bases, leaving 17 bases between the germline ends. The CDR3 spans 15 residues. Here the CDR3 DNA reads TGTGCCAGCAGCCAAGGAGATACCGTCCAAGGGGAGCAGTTCTTC. This translates into CASSQGDTVQGEQFF.

This CDR3 is CASSPGGTSGSIGFGDEQFF. CDR3 DNA sequence: TGCGCCAGCAGCCCCGGCGGGACTAGCGGGAGTATAGGTTTTGGGGATGAGCAGTTCTTC. V and J are TRBV5-1 and TRBJ2-1, with TRBD2 matching 14 bases. J lost 8 bases, V lost 4 bases, and 20 bases had no gene match. CDR1 is SGHRS, CDR2 YFSETQ, per germline. The CDR3 sequence is 20 residues long.

This clone has a handful of counts. The chain has TRBV6-5 and TRBJ1-1; no definite D call. CDR1 and CDR2 (germline): MNHEY, SVGAGI. The CDR3 consists of 13 residues. Deletions cut 6 bases from V and 0 bases from J, with 8 bases between. The DNA of the CDR3 is TGTGCCAGCAGAAATACAGTGAACACTGAAGCTTTCTTT. Protein sequence: CASRNTVNTEAFF.

The CDR3 here is CASSQDFSGSLYEQFF. CDR3 DNA: TGTGCCAGCAGCCAAGATTTCAGCGGGAGTCTCTATGAGCAGTTCTTC. The V gene is TRBV4-2, the J gene TRBJ2-1; the match to TRBD2 covers 8 bases. The V gene end was trimmed by 0 bases and the J gene end by 8 bases; junction bases not matched to a gene: 9. This CDR3 is 16 amino acids long. The germline V gene encodes CDR1 LGHNA and CDR2 YNFKEQ.

This clone was recorded at least ten times. The gene calls are TRBV28 and TRBJ2-2; D is unresolved. Trimming pared 5 bases from V and 4 bases from J, leaving 14 bases between. Germline assignment: CDR1 MDHEN and CDR2 SYDVKM. This CDR3 has 15 amino acids. The CDR3 sequence is CASSLRKGSTGELFF. CDR3 DNA: TGTGCCAGCAGTCTTCGGAAAGGGTCCACCGGGGAGCTGTTTTTT.